These 25 T cell receptor beta chains share one sample of origin, sequenced in a study of molecular identifiers for immune sequencing clone quantification. TCRdb fed the PCR reads into MiXCR, producing one record per CDR3 protein. Of more than 550,000 distinct CDR3 sequences listed, over 25% are singletons. The sequenced sample consisted of naive CD8+ T cells from blood, with Jurkat cell RNA spiked in. Sample subset: FACS-sorted CD8+CD4-CCR7+CD45RA+ naive T cells. All receptors come from a human donor in good health. Some libraries in this study had Jurkat cell RNA spiked in.

This clonotype was recorded many times. This rearrangement joins TRBV25-1 to TRBJ2-5; tentative D call: TRBD2 (5 bases). The CDR3 covers 13 residues. V was shortened by 4 bases and J by 3 bases, with 9 bases between the two germline ends. Germline CDR1 and CDR2: MGHDK and SYGVNS. The chain's CDR3 is CASSGTLEETQYF. CDR3 DNA sequence: TGTGCCAGCAGTGGGACTCTCGAAGAGACCCAGTACTTC.

The chain is built from TRBV19 and TRBJ2-2; 10 bases align to TRBD1. Germline V gives CDR1 LNHDA, CDR2 SQIVND (reference sequence). The J segment lost 2 bases and the V segment lost 6 bases, leaving 6 bases of the junction unmatched. This CDR3 has 16 amino acids. The CDR3 nucleotides read TGTGCCAGTAGACCCGGGGACAGGGGAAACACCGGGGAGCTGTTTTTT. Translating it yields CASRPGDRGNTGELFF.

This sequence joins TRBV12-3 or TRBV12-4 and TRBJ1-3, with 7 bases identical to TRBD1. Trimming took 6 bases from V and 2 from J; bases not matched to a gene: 16. This CDR3 comprises 18 residues. CDR3 coding DNA: TGTGCCAGCAGCCTATTGAACAGACAGGGATTGCCTGGAAACACCATATATTTT. As protein: CASSLLNRQGLPGNTIYF.

J is TRBJ1-1 and V is TRBV5-1; possibly TRBD1 for D (5 bases). The CDR3 contains 16 residues. V dropped 10 bases and J dropped 10 bases, with 32 bases sitting between them. Germline V CDR1 and CDR2: SGHRS, YFSETQ. DNA of the CDR3: TGCGCCGGCCGCCCGGGGCCATCCCCGTTCCTCCCTGCAGCTTTCTTT. Protein sequence: CAGRPGPSPFLPAAFF.

This clonotype was observed a few times. The rearrangement links TRBV30 to TRBJ2-1; either TRBD1 or TRBD2 may fit D (6 bases each). CDR3 length: 14 residues. V was trimmed by 0 bases and J by 7 bases, leaving 13 bases between them. Germline-derived CDR1 and CDR2 are GTSNPN and SVGIG (reference sequence). The CDR3 DNA sequence: TGTGCCTGGAGTGTACGGGGGCGCCGGAATGAGCAGTTCTTC. This sequence encodes CAWSVRGRRNEQFF. The variable domain in full, completed from reference TRBV30 and TRBJ2-1, reads SQTIHQWPATLVQPVGSPLSLECTVEGTSNPNLYWYRQAAGRGLQLLFYSVGIGQISSEVPQNLSASRPQDRQFILSSKKLLLSDSGFYLCAWSVRGRRNEQFFGPGTRLTVL.

In this sample, this clonotype turned up many times. The V and J genes are TRBV29-1 and TRBJ2-5, with a possible D match to TRBD2 (7 bases). Germline V lookup: CDR1 SQVTM, CDR2 ANQGSEA. CDR3 length: 16 amino acids. V lost 6 bases, J lost 5 bases, and 25 bases lay in between. CDR3 amino acids: CSVPGASGRWWETQYF. The DNA for the CDR3 is TGCAGCGTCCCGGGGGCTAGCGGTAGATGGTGGGAGACCCAGTACTTC.

This clonotype was seen a handful of times. The rearrangement uses TRBV30 and TRBJ2-3, with TRBD1 matching over 12 bases. The CDR3 has 16 residues. Germline-derived CDR1 and CDR2 are GTSNPN and SVGIG (reference sequence). Trimming removed 2 bases from V and 3 bases from J; junction bases left unmatched: 6. CDR3: CAWSSGTGGRTDTQYF. As DNA, the CDR3 is TGTGCCTGGAGTTCGGGGACAGGGGGCAGGACAGATACGCAGTATTTT.

With regard to this clonotype: A much larger clone differs by one base, so this may be a read error. The CDR3 loop reads CANSFSLGLAVTAGYEQYF. The CDR3 DNA sequence: TGTGCCAACAGTTTCTCCCTCGGGCTAGCGGTAACCGCGGGCTACGAGCAGTACTTC. This chain joins TRBV28 and TRBJ2-7; 7 bases fit TRBD2. This CDR3 is built from 19 residues. CDR1 and CDR2 from the germline V gene are MDHEN and SYDVKM.

The chain employs TRBV28 and TRBJ2-5, with 7 bases aligning to TRBD2. Germline trimming cut 6 bases from V and 4 bases from J; bases unmatched to any gene: 14. There are 16 residues in the CDR3. CDR1 and CDR2 (germline): MDHEN, SYDVKM. In DNA, the CDR3 is TGTGCCAGCAGCGTCCCCCCAGCTGCGGGGGTAGAGACCCAGTACTTC. Its translation: CASSVPPAAGVETQYF.

Comment on this clonotype: This could be a read error, since a much larger clone is one nucleotide away. This rearrangement joins TRBV4-1 to TRBJ2-5; TRBD2 matches at 10 bases. CDR1 and CDR2 from the germline V gene are MGHRA and YSYEKL. This CDR3 has 15 amino acids. The V and J ends lost 7 bases and 4 bases, in that order; junction bases with no gene match: 9. In DNA form, the CDR3 reads TGCGCCAGCATCTATATAGCGGGGGGACGAGAGACCCAGTACTTC. Protein product: CASIYIAGGRETQYF.

This clonotype appeared once. V gene TRBV27 combines with J gene TRBJ2-7, with TRBD2 as a possible D gene (5 bases). The CDR3 sequence is 15 residues long. Germline assignment: CDR1 MNHEY and CDR2 SMNVEV (reference sequence). Trimming left V 5 bases short and J 2 bases short, with 16 bases between. The CDR3 region is CASSPTGSQTYEQYF. The CDR3 DNA sequence: TGTGCCAGCAGTCCCACGGGAAGTCAAACCTACGAGCAGTACTTC.

This rearrangement joins TRBV7-9 to TRBJ1-1, with D unresolved. The germline gives CDR1 SEHNR, CDR2 FQNEAQ (reference sequence). The CDR3 covers 12 residues. V lost 8 bases and J 6 bases, leaving 13 bases between the germline ends. CDR3 nucleotides: TGTGCCAGCGAGAAAATGCACCCTGAAGCTTTCTTT. Amino acid sequence: CASEKMHPEAFF.

This clonotype has a single count. A read error may account for a junction end that differs from germline. J is TRBJ2-7 and V is TRBV7-2, with D possibly TRBD1 on 5 matching bases. Germline CDR1 is SGHTA and CDR2 is FQGNSA. The CDR3 totals 14 residues. The CDR3, as DNA: TGTGCCCGCAGCCCCCAGGGATCGCACTACGAGCAGTACTTC. Encoded protein: CARSPQGSHYEQYF.

In its sample, this clonotype was seen a few times. This chain connects TRBV3-1 to TRBJ2-3, with D perhaps matching TRBD1 (6 bases). Germline CDR1 LGHDT, CDR2 YNNKEL (reference sequence). V lost 1 base and J lost 0, with 14 bases in between. The length of the CDR3 is 17 residues. CDR3 loop: CASSQGWTAASTDTQYF. As DNA, the CDR3 is TGTGCCAGCAGCCAAGGGTGGACAGCCGCTAGCACAGATACGCAGTATTTT.

As regards this clonotype: A much bigger clone sits one base away, suggesting this may be a read error. V usage is TRBV6-6 and J usage is TRBJ2-5, with D maybe TRBD2 (7 bases). V was pared by 2 bases and J by 2 bases, with 21 bases between. The CDR3 runs 18 residues. Germline-derived CDR1 and CDR2 are MNHNY and SVGAGI (reference sequence). The CDR3 nucleotides read TGTGCCAGCAGTTACCTACACCTCCCGCGGGGGCCGCAAGAGACCCAGTACTTC. It translates to CASSYLHLPRGPQETQYF.

The chain is built from TRBV18 and TRBJ2-2; D unclear. The CDR3 has 14 residues. The ends were cut back, 3 bases at V and 7 bases at J, with 12 bases in the middle. The germline gives CDR1 KGHSH, CDR2 LQKENI. As DNA, the CDR3 is TGTGCCAGCTCACCTCCGGTCGAGGACGGGGAGCTGTTTTTT. Translating gives CASSPPVEDGELFF.

This clonotype was counted between two and nine times. In DNA form, the CDR3 reads TGCGCCAGCAGCCCCCGAACGACTAGCCCCTACGAGCAGTACTTC. Its translation is CASSPRTTSPYEQYF. The chain is built from TRBV4-1 and TRBJ2-7, with 7 bases identical to TRBD2. Per the germline V gene, CDR1 is MGHRA and CDR2 is YSYEKL. Trimming removed 4 bases from V and 2 bases from J; junction bases left unmatched: 8. The CDR3 covers 15 residues.

This clonotype occurred a few times. The chain combines TRBV29-1 with TRBJ2-1; 8 bases fit TRBD2. The CDR3 extends over 13 amino acids. Looked up from germline, CDR1 is SQVTM and CDR2 is ANQGSEA. The ends lost 1 base at V and 9 bases at J; junction bases unmatched: 5. For the CDR3, the DNA is TGCAGCGTTGAAGCGGGGGGGCGAGGTGAGCAGTTCTTC. Amino acids: CSVEAGGRGEQFF.

The chain combines TRBV6-5 with TRBJ2-2, with TRBD1 identical over 9 bases. CDR3 length: 15 amino acids. Unmatched junction bases numbered 3, after V lost 2 bases and J lost 5 bases. CDR1 is MNHEY, CDR2 SVGAGI, per germline. The CDR3 is CASSYAGTGTGELFF. The CDR3 DNA is TGTGCCAGCAGTTACGCTGGGACAGGGACCGGGGAGCTGTTTTTT.

The J gene is TRBJ2-7, the V gene TRBV20-1, with 7 bases aligning to TRBD1. There are 13 residues in the CDR3. Germline V gene data show CDR1 as DFQATT and CDR2 as SNEGSKA (reference sequence). V dropped 7 bases and J dropped 6; count of bases not matched to a gene: 12. DNA for the CDR3: TGCAGTGTCAGGACAGGTGAAACCTGCGAGCAGTACTTC. This codes for CSVRTGETCEQYF.

The chain links TRBV7-9 to TRBJ2-1, with TRBD2 identical over 10 bases. The CDR3 loop spans 15 amino acids. Trimming took 7 bases from V and 4 from J; bases not matched to a gene: 7. CDR1 is SEHNR and CDR2 is FQNEAQ in the germline V gene (reference sequence). The CDR3 loop reads CASTPGTSDYNEQFF. In nucleotides, the CDR3 is TGTGCCAGCACCCCCGGGACTAGCGATTACAATGAGCAGTTCTTC.

This clonotype was detected only a few times. The J gene is TRBJ1-5, the V gene TRBV11-2, with TRBD1 as a possible D gene (5 bases). The CDR3 sequence is 15 residues long. The V gene's germline CDR1 is SGHAT and CDR2 FQNNGV. V lost 3 bases and J lost 6, with 15 bases in between. Written as DNA, the CDR3 is TGTGCCAGCAGCTTGGTAGCAGGGCCGGGTCAGCCCCAGCATTTT. This translates into CASSLVAGPGQPQHF.

Concerning this clonotype: Germline is not matched at one junction end, which may reflect a read error. J is TRBJ1-3 and V is TRBV12-3 or TRBV12-4; D is perhaps TRBD1 (5 bases). The CDR3 covers 14 residues. CDR3 sequence (DNA): TGTGCCTGCAGTTTCGGGGGGTTAGGAAACACCATATATTTT. Its protein is CACSFGGLGNTIYF.

The chain has TRBV23-1 and TRBJ1-5; 7 nucleotides match TRBD1. TRBV23-1 is sorted into the ORF group, with uncertain function. The CDR3 is made up of 16 amino acids. V trimming: 6 bases; J trimming: 0 bases; junction bases outside the gene matches: 8. The CDR3 loop reads CASSRGQNYSNQPQHF. In nucleotides, the CDR3 is TGCGCCAGCAGCCGGGGACAGAATTATAGCAATCAGCCCCAGCATTTT.

The sample holds a few counts of this clonotype. This chain uses TRBV28 with TRBJ2-1; 7 bases match TRBD2. The CDR3 contains 14 residues. Trimming cost V 9 bases and J 6 bases; bases outside gene matches: 11. Germline CDR1 MDHEN, CDR2 SYDVKM. Here the CDR3 DNA reads TGTGCCAGTTCTAGCGGCCTAAACAGCAATGAGCAGTTCTTC. Encoded protein: CASSSGLNSNEQFF. The variable domain in full, with the rest retrieved from reference TRBV28 and TRBJ2-1, is DVKVTQSSRYLVKRTGEKVFLECVQDMDHENMFWYRQDPGLGLRLIYFSYDVKMKEKGDIPEGYSVSREKKERFSLILESASTNQTSMYLCASSSGLNSNEQFFGPGTRLTVL.